These T cell receptor beta chains were read from a single sample in a study of cytomegalovirus exposure and HLA in healthy donors. Clones were sequenced by immunoSEQ multiplex PCR, and TCRdb holds only the in-frame ones, with some missing. Seen here are roughly 100,000 clones, roughly three quarters observed once, and the top ten hold roughly 3.2%. The sequenced sample was PBMCs. All receptors come from a man younger than 40 in good health and CMV-seronegative. Both conserved end residues are part of each CDR3. The D gene is left open where the match is weak. Size values are once, few and many counts, or a class for expanded clones, and some rows have none.

CDR3nt: TGTGCCAGTGCATCTCCGGGAGGCCGCAATGAGCAGTTCTTC
CDR3aa: CASASPGGRNEQFF
v_gene: TRBV7-2
abundance: NA
j_gene: TRBJ2-1
d_gene: TRBD2

CDR3nt: TGTGCCAGCAGTAAGGGAGGGGATGGCGCAGATACGCAGTATTTT
CDR3aa: CASSKGGDGADTQYF
v_gene: TRBV6-6
abundance: NA
j_gene: TRBJ2-3
d_gene: TRBD2

CDR3nt: TGCGCCAGCAGCCCGGGACTAGCGGGAATCGCCGGGGAGCTGTTTTTT
CDR3aa: CASSPGLAGIAGELFF
v_gene: TRBV5-1
abundance: NA
j_gene: TRBJ2-2
d_gene: TRBD2

CDR3nt: TGTGCCAGCAGATTTTTTGACAGGGGGCTAACTGAAGCTTTCTTT
CDR3aa: CASRFFDRGLTEAFF
v_gene: TRBV5-5
abundance: few
j_gene: TRBJ1-1
d_gene: TRBD1

CDR3nt: TGTGCCACCTCATCCCGGGTGGGGCGCAATGAGCAGTTCTTC
CDR3aa: CATSSRVGRNEQFF
v_gene: TRBV28
abundance: NA
j_gene: TRBJ2-1
d_gene: NA

CDR3nt: TGTGCCAGCAGTTTGGGAGGGGCCGGCAATCAGCCCCAGCATTTT
CDR3aa: CASSLGGAGNQPQHF
v_gene: TRBV28
abundance: NA
j_gene: TRBJ1-5
d_gene: NA

CDR3nt: TGTGCCAGCAGCTTAGGGCCAACCTCGAATCTGCAGCAGTTCTTC
CDR3aa: CASSLGPTSNLQQFF
v_gene: TRBV7-2
abundance: NA
j_gene: TRBJ2-1
d_gene: NA

CDR3nt: TGTGCCAGCAGCTTAATGGGGCCGAACACTGAAGCTTTCTTT
CDR3aa: CASSLMGPNTEAFF
v_gene: TRBV7-3
abundance: NA
j_gene: TRBJ1-1
d_gene: NA

CDR3nt: TGTGCCAGCAGCCTGGGGCCGGGAGATACGCAGTATTTT
CDR3aa: CASSLGPGDTQYF
v_gene: TRBV11-2
abundance: NA
j_gene: TRBJ2-3
d_gene: NA

CDR3nt: TGTGCCAGCGACTTAACAGGTTCTGGAAACACCATATATTTT
CDR3aa: CASDLTGSGNTIYF
v_gene: TRBV2
abundance: NA
j_gene: TRBJ1-3
d_gene: NA

CDR3nt: TGCGCCAGCAGCCAAGGGGTTAGCGGGAGCTCCAGCTCCTACAATGAGCAGTTCTTC
CDR3aa: CASSQGVSGSSSSYNEQFF
v_gene: TRBV4-1
abundance: NA
j_gene: TRBJ2-1
d_gene: TRBD2

CDR3nt: TGTGCCTGGAGCGCCGGACCCCGGGACAGGGGAGTTCGGTACGGAAACACCATATATTTT
CDR3aa: CAWSAGPRDRGVRYGNTIYF
v_gene: TRBV30
abundance: few
j_gene: TRBJ1-3
d_gene: TRBD1

CDR3nt: TGTGCCAGCAGCCGTTCGGTTACTAGCGGGAGGAGGTACGAGCAGTACTTC
CDR3aa: CASSRSVTSGRRYEQYF
v_gene: TRBV11-1
abundance: few
j_gene: TRBJ2-7
d_gene: TRBD2

CDR3nt: TGTGCCAGCTCACCTCAGGCTAGCGGGAGTACCCAGTACTTC
CDR3aa: CASSPQASGSTQYF
v_gene: TRBV18
abundance: NA
j_gene: TRBJ2-5
d_gene: TRBD2

CDR3nt: TGTGCCAGCAGCCTGGGGGGACAGGGCCAAGAGACCCAGTACTTC
CDR3aa: CASSLGGQGQETQYF
v_gene: TRBV9
abundance: once
j_gene: TRBJ2-5
d_gene: TRBD1

CDR3nt: TGTGCCAGCACCGAGCGGCAGGCGAACACTGAAGCTTTCTTT
CDR3aa: CASTERQANTEAFF
v_gene: TRBV2
abundance: NA
j_gene: TRBJ1-1
d_gene: NA

CDR3nt: TGTGCCAGTTCCTTGGGGCGGGAGGGCCCGTTCTTC
CDR3aa: CASSLGREGPFF
v_gene: TRBV28
abundance: NA
j_gene: TRBJ2-1
d_gene: TRBD2

CDR3nt: TGCGCCAGCAGCGCCGACAGGGGACAGCCCCAGCATTTT
CDR3aa: CASSADRGQPQHF
v_gene: TRBV5-1
abundance: NA
j_gene: TRBJ1-5
d_gene: TRBD1